Listed below are T cell receptor beta chains from one sample, sequenced in a study of early T cells in non-severe SARS-CoV-2 infection. TCRdb re-called the 5' RACE reads through MiXCR, storing one row per CDR3 protein. The sample yields about 60,000 distinct CDR3 sequences, about 8.9% seen once. Material: whole blood. Receptor source: an adult who was a healthcare worker with PCR-confirmed SARS-CoV-2 infection or an uninfected control (not recorded which). Each CDR3 is given with its conserved first and last residue. A D gene is named only where the DNA matches it firmly. Clone size is not always given. Where it is, it says once, few, many or a class for expanded clones.

J gene: TRBJ2-3
V gene: TRBV27
clone size: NA
D gene: NA
CDR3 protein: CASSFRRGPGTDTQYF
CDR3 DNA: TGTGCCAGCAGTTTTCGGCGGGGCCCTGGCACAGATACGCAGTATTTT

J gene: TRBJ2-7
V gene: TRBV20-1
clone size: NA
D gene: TRBD2
CDR3 protein: CSAKSAGTQYSYEQYF
CDR3 DNA: TGCAGTGCTAAGTCAGCGGGGACCCAATACTCCTACGAGCAGTACTTC

J gene: TRBJ2-2
V gene: TRBV11-2
clone size: NA
D gene: TRBD1
CDR3 protein: CASSYLPGQGAQVGEPFF
CDR3 DNA: TGTGCCAGCAGCTACCTCCCGGGACAGGGGGCGCAGGTCGGGGAGCCGTTTTTT

J gene: TRBJ2-4
V gene: TRBV19
clone size: many
D gene: NA
CDR3 protein: CASSQGAKNIQYF
CDR3 DNA: TGTGCCAGTAGTCAGGGGGCCAAAAACATTCAGTACTTC

J gene: TRBJ2-7
V gene: TRBV28
clone size: NA
D gene: NA
CDR3 protein: CASSSPHVDEQYF
CDR3 DNA: TGTGCCAGCAGTTCCCCCCACGTCGACGAGCAGTACTTC

J gene: TRBJ2-7
V gene: TRBV6-5
clone size: many
D gene: NA
CDR3 protein: CASSYRQGSKYEQYF
CDR3 DNA: TGTGCCAGCAGTTACAGACAAGGGTCGAAATACGAGCAGTACTTC

J gene: TRBJ2-2
V gene: TRBV24-1
clone size: many
D gene: NA
CDR3 protein: CATHSGPTGELFF
CDR3 DNA: TGTGCCACCCATTCGGGGCCCACCGGGGAGCTGTTTTTT

J gene: TRBJ2-1
V gene: TRBV12-3/TRBV12-4
clone size: NA
D gene: TRBD2
CDR3 protein: CASSRQETSGKQFF
CDR3 DNA: TGTGCCAGCAGTCGACAGGAGACTAGCGGGAAGCAGTTCTTC

J gene: TRBJ2-2
V gene: TRBV28
clone size: many
D gene: TRBD1
CDR3 protein: CASGKGQGNTGELFF
CDR3 DNA: TGTGCCAGCGGGAAGGGACAGGGGAACACCGGGGAGCTGTTTTTT

J gene: TRBJ1-1
V gene: TRBV7-9
clone size: NA
D gene: NA
CDR3 protein: CASSPPGFNTEAFF
CDR3 DNA: TGTGCCAGCAGCCCCCCAGGATTCAACACTGAAGCTTTCTTT

J gene: TRBJ2-1
V gene: TRBV7-2
clone size: few
D gene: TRBD2
CDR3 protein: CASSLTMGLAGIVDEQFF
CDR3 DNA: TGTGCCAGCAGCTTAACTATGGGACTAGCGGGAATTGTAGATGAGCAGTTCTTC

J gene: TRBJ2-5
V gene: TRBV12-3/TRBV12-4
clone size: NA
D gene: TRBD2
CDR3 protein: CASRGSTGGRKTQYF
CDR3 DNA: TGTGCCAGCAGGGGATCTACGGGAGGACGAAAGACCCAGTACTTC

J gene: TRBJ1-1
V gene: TRBV28
clone size: many
D gene: NA
CDR3 protein: CASSLWTTRNTEAFF
CDR3 DNA: TGTGCCAGCAGTCTATGGACAACCCGGAACACTGAAGCTTTCTTT

J gene: TRBJ2-2
V gene: TRBV2
clone size: NA
D gene: NA
CDR3 protein: CASSVTNTGELFF
CDR3 DNA: TGTGCCAGCAGCGTCACGAACACCGGGGAGCTGTTTTTT

J gene: TRBJ2-2
V gene: TRBV7-2
clone size: many
D gene: TRBD2
CDR3 protein: CASSPGTKTGELFF
CDR3 DNA: TGTGCCAGCAGCCCCGGGACTAAAACCGGGGAGCTGTTTTTT

J gene: TRBJ2-1
V gene: TRBV11-3
clone size: few
D gene: NA
CDR3 protein: CASSLEGGEQFF
CDR3 DNA: TGTGCCAGCAGCTTAGAGGGTGGTGAGCAGTTCTTC

J gene: TRBJ2-6
V gene: TRBV6-2/TRBV6-3
clone size: many
D gene: NA
CDR3 protein: CASRGWGSGANVLTF
CDR3 DNA: TGTGCCAGCAGAGGATGGGGCTCTGGGGCCAACGTCCTGACTTTC

J gene: TRBJ2-1
V gene: TRBV11-2
clone size: few
D gene: NA
CDR3 protein: CASSPGTANNEQFF
CDR3 DNA: TGTGCCAGCAGCCCGGGGACCGCAAACAATGAGCAGTTCTTC

J gene: TRBJ2-3
V gene: TRBV5-1
clone size: NA
D gene: TRBD1
CDR3 protein: CASMLYGTGGFTDTQYF
CDR3 DNA: TGCGCCAGCATGCTATACGGGACAGGGGGCTTTACAGATACGCAGTATTTT

J gene: TRBJ2-3
V gene: TRBV20-1
clone size: NA
D gene: NA
CDR3 protein: CSASLVGSTDTQYF
CDR3 DNA: TGCAGTGCTAGTCTAGTCGGGAGCACAGATACGCAGTATTTT

J gene: TRBJ2-7
V gene: TRBV6-6
clone size: many
D gene: TRBD1
CDR3 protein: CASSRTGQTDEQYF
CDR3 DNA: TGTGCCAGCAGCCGTACGGGACAGACAGACGAGCAGTACTTC

J gene: TRBJ1-2
V gene: TRBV3-1
clone size: NA
D gene: NA
CDR3 protein: CASSLGPNRVNGYTF
CDR3 DNA: TGTGCCAGCAGCCTTGGCCCCAACAGGGTTAATGGCTACACCTTC

J gene: TRBJ2-3
V gene: TRBV10-3
clone size: few
D gene: NA
CDR3 protein: CATARGGSAGQADTQYF
CDR3 DNA: TGTGCCACGGCCCGAGGGGGCTCAGCGGGTCAGGCGGATACGCAGTATTTT

J gene: TRBJ2-7
V gene: TRBV20-1
clone size: many
D gene: TRBD2
CDR3 protein: CSALRSGRAYEQYF
CDR3 DNA: TGCAGTGCCCTACGTAGCGGGAGGGCCTACGAGCAGTACTTC

J gene: TRBJ2-2
V gene: TRBV24-1
clone size: few
D gene: TRBD1
CDR3 protein: CATSDHRGPNTGELFF
CDR3 DNA: TGTGCCACCAGTGATCACAGGGGGCCGAACACCGGGGAGCTGTTTTTT

J gene: TRBJ2-3
V gene: TRBV24-1
clone size: NA
D gene: TRBD2
CDR3 protein: CATSVTGGPGDTQYF
CDR3 DNA: TGTGCCACCAGTGTCACGGGAGGGCCGGGAGATACGCAGTATTTT

J gene: TRBJ2-7
V gene: TRBV7-2
clone size: NA
D gene: NA
CDR3 protein: CASSLDPGSNYEQYF
CDR3 DNA: TGTGCCAGCAGCTTAGATCCAGGGTCGAACTACGAGCAGTACTTC

J gene: TRBJ2-7
V gene: TRBV9
clone size: NA
D gene: NA
CDR3 protein: CASSVGIGGQNSYEQYF
CDR3 DNA: TGTGCCAGCAGCGTAGGGATCGGGGGGCAGAACAGCTACGAGCAGTACTTC

J gene: TRBJ2-1
V gene: TRBV4-2
clone size: NA
D gene: NA
CDR3 protein: CASSPREGNEQFF
CDR3 DNA: TGTGCCAGCAGCCCCCGAGAGGGGAATGAGCAGTTCTTC

J gene: TRBJ1-2
V gene: TRBV5-1
clone size: NA
D gene: NA
CDR3 protein: CASSVAETYGYTF
CDR3 DNA: TGCGCCAGCAGCGTCGCGGAGACCTATGGCTACACCTTC

J gene: TRBJ2-5
V gene: TRBV5-1
clone size: many
D gene: NA
CDR3 protein: CASSPMGEQDRETQYF
CDR3 DNA: TGCGCCAGCAGCCCGATGGGGGAGCAGGATAGAGAGACCCAGTACTTC

J gene: TRBJ1-4
V gene: TRBV20-1
clone size: NA
D gene: TRBD1
CDR3 protein: CSVTGTGGQKLFF
CDR3 DNA: TGCAGTGTTACCGGGACAGGGGGCCAAAAACTGTTTTTT

J gene: TRBJ1-3
V gene: TRBV30
clone size: many
D gene: NA
CDR3 protein: CAWSFIGNTIYF
CDR3 DNA: TGTGCCTGGAGTTTTATTGGAAACACCATATATTTT

J gene: TRBJ2-5
V gene: TRBV6-1
clone size: many
D gene: TRBD2
CDR3 protein: CASSALAGKGQETQYF
CDR3 DNA: TGTGCCAGCAGTGCACTAGCGGGCAAGGGCCAAGAGACCCAGTACTTC

J gene: TRBJ1-2
V gene: TRBV12-3/TRBV12-4
clone size: NA
D gene: TRBD1
CDR3 protein: CASSHTGTGGLYGYTF
CDR3 DNA: TGTGCCAGCAGCCACACCGGGACAGGGGGACTCTATGGCTACACCTTC

J gene: TRBJ2-2
V gene: TRBV5-4
clone size: NA
D gene: NA
CDR3 protein: CASRLTPSRGPGELFF
CDR3 DNA: TGTGCCAGCAGATTGACACCAAGTAGGGGTCCCGGGGAGCTGTTTTTT

J gene: TRBJ1-1
V gene: TRBV10-3
clone size: many
D gene: NA
CDR3 protein: CAISVGNTEAFF
CDR3 DNA: TGTGCCATCAGTGTAGGAAACACTGAAGCTTTCTTT

J gene: TRBJ2-2
V gene: TRBV4-3
clone size: many
D gene: TRBD1
CDR3 protein: CASSQEIRQGNTGELFF
CDR3 DNA: TGCGCCAGCAGCCAAGAAATAAGACAGGGGAACACCGGGGAGCTGTTTTTT

J gene: TRBJ2-3
V gene: TRBV28
clone size: medium-sized
D gene: NA
CDR3 protein: CASSIGTLLSWNTDTQYF
CDR3 DNA: TGTGCCAGCAGCATTGGGACTCTACTGTCCTGGAACACAGATACGCAGTATTTT

J gene: TRBJ2-7
V gene: TRBV20-1
clone size: many
D gene: NA
CDR3 protein: CSARVGAGEFHEQYF
CDR3 DNA: TGCAGTGCTAGAGTTGGGGCAGGGGAATTCCACGAGCAGTACTTC

J gene: TRBJ2-2
V gene: TRBV7-9
clone size: NA
D gene: NA
CDR3 protein: CASSLAVRDGTGELFF
CDR3 DNA: TGTGCCAGCAGCTTAGCAGTGCGGGATGGAACCGGGGAGCTGTTTTTT

J gene: TRBJ2-1
V gene: TRBV20-1
clone size: many
D gene: NA
CDR3 protein: CSAGMGTRNEQFF
CDR3 DNA: TGCAGTGCTGGGATGGGCACACGGAATGAGCAGTTCTTC

J gene: TRBJ2-2
V gene: TRBV4-3
clone size: many
D gene: NA
CDR3 protein: CASSHASHLNTGELFF
CDR3 DNA: TGCGCCAGCAGCCACGCATCCCATCTGAACACCGGGGAGCTGTTTTTT

J gene: TRBJ2-5
V gene: TRBV7-7
clone size: many
D gene: NA
CDR3 protein: CASSIGETQYF
CDR3 DNA: TGTGCTAGCAGCATAGGAGAGACCCAGTACTTC

J gene: TRBJ2-7
V gene: TRBV15
clone size: few
D gene: TRBD2
CDR3 protein: CATSLELGTSGTYEQYF
CDR3 DNA: TGTGCCACCAGCCTCGAACTAGGAACTAGCGGAACCTACGAGCAGTACTTC

J gene: TRBJ2-7
V gene: TRBV4-2
clone size: few
D gene: NA
CDR3 protein: CASSPASGPSYEQYF
CDR3 DNA: TGTGCCAGCAGCCCCGCCAGCGGGCCCTCCTACGAGCAGTACTTC

J gene: TRBJ1-6
V gene: TRBV6-6
clone size: NA
D gene: TRBD1
CDR3 protein: CASSILGTGVSPLHF
CDR3 DNA: TGTGCCAGCAGTATACTTGGGACAGGGGTTTCACCCCTCCACTTT

J gene: TRBJ1-1
V gene: TRBV5-1
clone size: many
D gene: NA
CDR3 protein: CASGFNREAAFF
CDR3 DNA: TGCGCCAGCGGATTTAACAGGGAAGCGGCTTTCTTT

J gene: TRBJ2-5
V gene: TRBV6-2/TRBV6-3
clone size: many
D gene: NA
CDR3 protein: CASSPQAYQGETQYF
CDR3 DNA: TGTGCCAGCAGTCCACAGGCGTACCAAGGGGAGACCCAGTACTTC

J gene: TRBJ1-5
V gene: TRBV20-1
clone size: many
D gene: NA
CDR3 protein: CSARDGGGQPQHF
CDR3 DNA: TGCAGTGCTAGAGATGGGGGAGGTCAGCCCCAGCATTTT

J gene: TRBJ2-1
V gene: TRBV6-2/TRBV6-3
clone size: many
D gene: TRBD2
CDR3 protein: CASSHPPVRGGSHNEQFF
CDR3 DNA: TGTGCCAGCAGTCACCCCCCTGTTAGGGGAGGGTCCCACAATGAGCAGTTCTTC